This is a list of T cell receptor beta chains from one sample in a study of CD8 T cells in ankylosing spondylitis. TCRdb analysed the 5' RACE reads with MiXCR anew, one entry per CDR3 protein. The table lists over 450,000 distinct CDR3 sequences, roughly 12% of them singletons. The specimen was blood, either unsorted or a sorted T cell fraction (not recorded which). Source of these receptors: a male donor with ankylosing spondylitis. The CDR3 runs from the conserved cysteine through the conserved F or W. The D gene is left open where the match is weak. Expanded clones get a size class; other rows say once, few or many, or leave the size out.

CDR3	DNA	D	size	J	V
CSATPRDRAYEQYF	TGCAGTGCTACCCCCCGGGACAGAGCCTACGAGCAGTACTTC	TRBD1	-	TRBJ2-7	TRBV20-1
CASSLEDTEAFF	TGTGCCAGCAGCTTAGAGGACACTGAAGCTTTCTTT	-	many	TRBJ1-1	TRBV7-9
CASSQSRTAYEQYF	TGCGCCAGCAGTCAAAGCAGGACAGCCTACGAGCAGTACTTC	-	many	TRBJ2-7	TRBV10-2
CASSLGTGFGDEQFF	TGTGCCAGCAGCTTAGGGACAGGGTTTGGCGATGAGCAGTTCTTC	TRBD1	-	TRBJ2-1	TRBV7-9
CASSLMSTQETQYF	TGTGCCAGCAGCTTAATGTCTACACAAGAGACCCAGTACTTC	-	-	TRBJ2-5	TRBV7-2
CSASPGAGDTQYF	TGCAGTGCTAGCCCTGGGGCGGGAGATACGCAGTATTTT	-	-	TRBJ2-3	TRBV20-1
CASSSQGSGDQETQYF	TGTGCCAGCAGTTCTCAGGGTAGCGGGGACCAAGAGACCCAGTACTTC	TRBD2	few	TRBJ2-5	TRBV28
CASSIYPREGDNEQFF	TGTGCCAGCAGCATCTACCCGCGGGAGGGGGACAATGAGCAGTTCTTC	TRBD2	-	TRBJ2-1	TRBV11-2
CASRGTGANVLTF	TGCGCCAGCAGAGGAACTGGGGCCAACGTCCTGACTTTC	-	-	TRBJ2-6	TRBV5-1
CASSLGTSVRTGELFF	TGCGCCAGCAGCTTGGGGACTAGCGTCAGAACCGGGGAGCTGTTTTTT	TRBD2	few	TRBJ2-2	TRBV5-1
CSVGDRADEQFF	TGCAGCGTAGGTGACAGGGCCGATGAGCAGTTCTTC	TRBD1	few	TRBJ2-1	TRBV29-1
CASSYSGTGKRLYGYTF	TGCGCCAGCAGCTATTCCGGGACAGGGAAGCGTCTGTATGGCTACACCTTC	TRBD1	few	TRBJ1-2	TRBV5-1
CASSLLKETGLNTEAFF	TGCGCCAGCAGCCTTTTAAAAGAGACAGGGCTGAACACTGAAGCTTTCTTT	TRBD1	-	TRBJ1-1	TRBV5-1
CASSIGGMDNEQFF	TGTGCCAGTAGTATTGGCGGGATGGACAATGAGCAGTTCTTC	-	-	TRBJ2-1	TRBV19
CASSSMVSTDTQYF	TGTGCCAGCAGCTCGATGGTTAGCACAGATACGCAGTATTTT	-	-	TRBJ2-3	TRBV9
CASSGSLAGEVGELFF	TGTGCCAGCAGCGGGTCACTAGCGGGAGAAGTCGGGGAGCTGTTTTTT	TRBD2	few	TRBJ2-2	TRBV7-9
CASSLPTGGSGNTIYF	TGTGCCAGCAGCTTGCCGACAGGGGGCTCTGGAAACACCATATATTTT	TRBD1	many	TRBJ1-3	TRBV7-9
CSVGTGDYGYTF	TGCAGCGTGGGAACGGGTGACTATGGCTACACCTTC	-	-	TRBJ1-2	TRBV29-1
CASSYSAGANYGYTF	TGTGCCAGCAGTTACTCGGCAGGGGCCAACTATGGCTACACCTTC	-	few	TRBJ1-2	TRBV6-5
CASGLGTRGDEQFF	TGTGCTAGTGGTTTGGGGACCAGGGGCGATGAGCAGTTCTTC	-	-	TRBJ2-1	TRBV12-5
CASSFNRGLETQYF	TGCGCCAGCAGTTTTAACAGGGGGCTAGAGACCCAGTACTTC	TRBD1	many	TRBJ2-5	TRBV5-1
CASSPSRLAGTEQFF	TGTGCCAGCAGCCCCTCCAGACTAGCGGGAACTGAGCAGTTCTTC	TRBD2	-	TRBJ2-1	TRBV11-2
CASSPRRTSQETQYF	TGTGCCAGCAGTCCCCGACGGACTTCCCAAGAGACCCAGTACTTC	-	-	TRBJ2-5	TRBV11-2
CASSVGDRPGGVNTEAFF	TGTGCCAGCAGCGTAGGGGATCGACCCGGCGGGGTGAACACTGAAGCTTTCTTT	-	few	TRBJ1-1	TRBV9
CSAPWYSQDTQYF	TGCAGTGCTCCGTGGTACTCACAAGATACGCAGTATTTT	-	many	TRBJ2-3	TRBV20-1
CASSQDSRSYNEQFF	TGTGCCAGCAGCCAAGATTCTCGCTCCTACAATGAGCAGTTCTTC	-	few	TRBJ2-1	TRBV3-1
CASSPRRARELPDTQYF	TGTGCCAGCAGCCCCCGACGAGCACGAGAGCTCCCGGATACGCAGTATTTT	-	-	TRBJ2-3	TRBV27
CRAADGGFNQPQHF	TGCAGGGCCGCGGACGGCGGATTCAATCAGCCCCAGCATTTT	-	-	TRBJ1-5	TRBV29-1
CATSSPWAGRDNQPQHF	TGTGCCACCAGCAGTCCCTGGGCAGGGAGGGACAATCAGCCCCAGCATTTT	-	-	TRBJ1-5	TRBV15
CASRASGRTDYNEQFF	TGCGCCAGCAGGGCTAGCGGGAGGACCGACTACAATGAGCAGTTCTTC	TRBD2	few	TRBJ2-1	TRBV5-1
CASRDLSGRNAGELFF	TGTGCCAGCAGAGACTTAAGCGGGAGGAATGCCGGGGAGCTGTTTTTT	TRBD2	many	TRBJ2-2	TRBV6-2/TRBV6-3
CASSGLAGSTDTQYF	TGCGCCAGCTCCGGACTAGCGGGGAGCACAGATACGCAGTATTTT	TRBD2	many	TRBJ2-3	TRBV5-1
CASSRYEAFF	TGTGCCAGCAGCCGATATGAAGCTTTCTTT	-	-	TRBJ1-1	TRBV28
CASSKTVETQYF	TGTGCCAGCAGCAAGACAGTGGAGACCCAGTACTTC	-	-	TRBJ2-5	TRBV12-3/TRBV12-4
CASIRQAPNTEAFF	TGTGCCAGCATCAGACAGGCCCCGAACACTGAAGCTTTCTTT	-	-	TRBJ1-1	TRBV21-1
CASSQPSEGAHEQYF	TGTGCCAGCAGCCAACCATCAGAGGGAGCCCACGAGCAGTACTTC	-	few	TRBJ2-7	TRBV3-1
CASSEEIAGVGVYNEQFF	TGTGCCAGCAGTGAAGAGATAGCGGGAGTTGGGGTTTACAATGAGCAGTTCTTC	TRBD2	few	TRBJ2-1	TRBV6-1
CASSQSRGPVDTQYF	TGTGCCAGCAGCCAATCTCGGGGACCTGTAGATACGCAGTATTTT	-	-	TRBJ2-3	TRBV4-2
CSASASGAYEQYF	TGCAGTGCTTCCGCTTCTGGGGCCTACGAGCAGTACTTC	-	-	TRBJ2-7	TRBV20-1
CSVVGQAKFSSYNEQFF	TGCAGCGTCGTCGGACAAGCCAAATTTAGCTCCTACAATGAGCAGTTCTTC	-	few	TRBJ2-1	TRBV29-1
CASSPGEGVLETQYF	TGTGCCAGCAGCCCCGGGGAGGGGGTGTTGGAGACCCAGTACTTC	-	-	TRBJ2-5	TRBV7-9
CAWSVLAGGSNNEQFF	TGTGCCTGGAGTGTACTAGCGGGAGGATCCAACAATGAGCAGTTCTTC	TRBD2	-	TRBJ2-1	TRBV30
CSAREPARSVANVLTF	TGCAGTGCTAGAGAACCCGCCCGTTCTGTGGCCAACGTCCTGACTTTC	-	-	TRBJ2-6	TRBV20-1
CSAVLKGNYGYTF	TGCAGTGCTGTCCTAAAGGGCAACTATGGCTACACCTTC	-	-	TRBJ1-2	TRBV20-1
CATSGQIQETQYF	TGTGCCACCAGTGGACAGATCCAAGAGACCCAGTACTTC	-	few	TRBJ2-5	TRBV24-1